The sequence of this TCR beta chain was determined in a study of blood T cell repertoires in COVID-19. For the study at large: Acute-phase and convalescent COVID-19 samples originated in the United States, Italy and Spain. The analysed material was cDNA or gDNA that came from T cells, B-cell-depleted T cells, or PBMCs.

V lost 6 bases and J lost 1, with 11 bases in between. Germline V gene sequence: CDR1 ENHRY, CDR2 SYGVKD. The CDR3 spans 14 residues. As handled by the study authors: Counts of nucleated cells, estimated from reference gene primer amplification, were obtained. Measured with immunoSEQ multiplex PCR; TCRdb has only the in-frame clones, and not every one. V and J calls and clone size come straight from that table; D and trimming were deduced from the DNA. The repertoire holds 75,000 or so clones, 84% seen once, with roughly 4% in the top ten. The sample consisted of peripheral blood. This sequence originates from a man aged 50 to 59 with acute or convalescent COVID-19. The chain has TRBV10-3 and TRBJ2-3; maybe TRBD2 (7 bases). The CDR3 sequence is CAIRGGPGTDTQYF. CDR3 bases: TGTGCCATCAGGGGGGGGCCTGGCACAGATACGCAGTATTTT.